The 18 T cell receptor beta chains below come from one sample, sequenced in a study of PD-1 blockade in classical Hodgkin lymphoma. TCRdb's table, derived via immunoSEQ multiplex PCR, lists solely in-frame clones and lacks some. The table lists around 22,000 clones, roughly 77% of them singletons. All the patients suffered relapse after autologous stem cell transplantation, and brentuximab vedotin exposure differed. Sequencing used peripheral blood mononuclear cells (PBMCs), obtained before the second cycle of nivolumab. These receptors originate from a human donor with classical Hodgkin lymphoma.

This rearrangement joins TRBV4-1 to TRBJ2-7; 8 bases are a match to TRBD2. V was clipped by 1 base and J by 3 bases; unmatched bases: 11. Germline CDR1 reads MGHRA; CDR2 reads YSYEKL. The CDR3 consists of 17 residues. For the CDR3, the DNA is TGCGCCAGCAGCCAAGTGGGAACTAGCGGACCCGACTACGAGCAGTACTTC. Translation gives CASSQVGTSGPDYEQYF.

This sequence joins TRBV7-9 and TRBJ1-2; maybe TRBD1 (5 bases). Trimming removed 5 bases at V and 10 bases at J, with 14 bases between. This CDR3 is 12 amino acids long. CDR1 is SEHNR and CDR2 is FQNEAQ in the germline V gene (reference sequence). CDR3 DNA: TGTGCCAGCAGCCTCGGGACGGTCTCCTACACCTTC. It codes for CASSLGTVSYTF.

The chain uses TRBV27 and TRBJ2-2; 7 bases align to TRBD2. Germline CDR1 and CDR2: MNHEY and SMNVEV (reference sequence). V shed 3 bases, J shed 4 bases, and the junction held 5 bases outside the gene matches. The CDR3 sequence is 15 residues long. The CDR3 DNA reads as TGTGCCAGCAGTTTCCAGGCTAGCGGCACCGGGGAGCTGTTTTTT. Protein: CASSFQASGTGELFF.

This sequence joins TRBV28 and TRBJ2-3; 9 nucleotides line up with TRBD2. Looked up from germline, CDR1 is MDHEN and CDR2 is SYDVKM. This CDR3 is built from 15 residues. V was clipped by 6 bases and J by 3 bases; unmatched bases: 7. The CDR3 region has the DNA TGTGCCAGCAGCCTAAGGGGACTAGCAACAGATACGCAGTATTTT. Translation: CASSLRGLATDTQYF.

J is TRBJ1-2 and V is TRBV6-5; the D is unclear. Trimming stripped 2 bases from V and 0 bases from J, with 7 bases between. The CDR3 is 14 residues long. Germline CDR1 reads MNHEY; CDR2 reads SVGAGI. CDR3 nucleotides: TGTGCCAGCAGTTACCGTTCCGCTAACTATGGCTACACCTTC. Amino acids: CASSYRSANYGYTF.

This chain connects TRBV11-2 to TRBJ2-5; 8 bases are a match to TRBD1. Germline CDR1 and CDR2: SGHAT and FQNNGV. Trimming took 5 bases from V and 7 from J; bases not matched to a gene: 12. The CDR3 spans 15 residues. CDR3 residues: CASSVGTGPRVTQYF. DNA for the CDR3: TGTGCCAGCAGCGTCGGGACAGGCCCTCGGGTGACCCAGTACTTC. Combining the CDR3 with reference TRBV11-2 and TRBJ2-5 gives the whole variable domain EAGVAQSPRYKIIEKRQSVAFWCNPISGHATLYWYQQILGQGPKLLIQFQNNGVVDDSQLPKDRFSAERLKGVDSTLKIQPAKLEDSAVYLCASSVGTGPRVTQYFGPGTRLLVL.

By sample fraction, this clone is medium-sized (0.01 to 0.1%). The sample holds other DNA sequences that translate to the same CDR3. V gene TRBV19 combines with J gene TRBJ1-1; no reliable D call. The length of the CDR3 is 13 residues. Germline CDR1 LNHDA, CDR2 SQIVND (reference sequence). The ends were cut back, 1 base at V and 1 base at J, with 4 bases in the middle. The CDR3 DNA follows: TGTGCCAGTAGTATAGTCTCGAACACTGAAGCTTTCTTT. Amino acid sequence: CASSIVSNTEAFF. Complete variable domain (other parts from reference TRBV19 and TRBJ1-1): DGGITQSPKYLFRKEGQNVTLSCEQNLNHDAMYWYRQDPGQGLRLIYYSQIVNDFQKGDIAEGYSVSREKKESFPLTVTSAQKNPTAFYLCASSIVSNTEAFFGQGTRLTVV.

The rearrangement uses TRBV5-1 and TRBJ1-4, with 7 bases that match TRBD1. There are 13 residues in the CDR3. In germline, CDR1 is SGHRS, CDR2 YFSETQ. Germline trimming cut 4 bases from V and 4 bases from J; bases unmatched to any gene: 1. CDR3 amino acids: CASSGDSNEKLFF. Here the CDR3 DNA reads TGCGCCAGCAGCGGGGACAGTAATGAAAAACTGTTTTTT.

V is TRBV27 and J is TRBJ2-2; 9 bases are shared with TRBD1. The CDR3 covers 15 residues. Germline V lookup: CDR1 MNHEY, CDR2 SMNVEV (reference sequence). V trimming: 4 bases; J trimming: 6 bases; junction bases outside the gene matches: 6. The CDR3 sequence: CASSSRQGVPGELFF. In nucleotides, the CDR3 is TGTGCCAGCAGTTCTCGACAGGGGGTCCCCGGGGAGCTGTTTTTT.

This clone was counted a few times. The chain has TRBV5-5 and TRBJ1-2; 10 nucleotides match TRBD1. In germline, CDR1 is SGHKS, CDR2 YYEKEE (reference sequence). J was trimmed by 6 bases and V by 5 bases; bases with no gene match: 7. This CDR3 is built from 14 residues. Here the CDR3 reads CASRDLTGGDGYTF. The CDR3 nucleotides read TGTGCCAGCAGAGATCTGACAGGGGGCGATGGCTACACCTTC.

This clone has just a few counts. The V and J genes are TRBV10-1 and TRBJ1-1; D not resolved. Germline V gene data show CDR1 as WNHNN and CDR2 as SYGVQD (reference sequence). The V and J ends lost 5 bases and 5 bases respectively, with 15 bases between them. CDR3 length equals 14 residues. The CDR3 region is CASSHRQVGTEAFF. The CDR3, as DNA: TGCGCCAGCAGTCATCGGCAGGTGGGGACTGAAGCTTTCTTT.

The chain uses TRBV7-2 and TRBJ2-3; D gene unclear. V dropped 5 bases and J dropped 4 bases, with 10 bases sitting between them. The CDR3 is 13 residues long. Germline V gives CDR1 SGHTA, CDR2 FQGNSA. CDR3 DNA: TGTGCCAGCAGCCAAGGATCGTCAGATACGCAGTATTTT. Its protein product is CASSQGSSDTQYF.

CDR3 nucleotide sequence: TGTGCCATCCCCGCGACAGGGGTTTTTGGCTACACCTTC. The encoded protein is CAIPATGVFGYTF. The chain carries TRBV2 and TRBJ1-2; the match to TRBD1 covers 8 bases. CDR1 and CDR2 from the germline V gene are SNHLY and FYNNEI. CDR3 length: 13 amino acids. With V trimmed by 10 bases and J by 7 bases, 11 bases remained unmatched.

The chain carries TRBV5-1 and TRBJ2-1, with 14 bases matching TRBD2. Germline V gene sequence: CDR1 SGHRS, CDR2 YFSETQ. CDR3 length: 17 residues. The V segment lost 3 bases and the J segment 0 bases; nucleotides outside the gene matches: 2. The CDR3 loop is CASSSTSGGASYNEQFF. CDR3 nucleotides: TGCGCCAGCAGCTCGACTAGCGGGGGGGCCTCCTACAATGAGCAGTTCTTC.

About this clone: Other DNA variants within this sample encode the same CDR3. The CDR3 spells CASSPGGTEAFF. The CDR3 DNA is TGTGCCAGCAGCCCGGGGGGCACTGAAGCTTTCTTT. The chain recombines TRBV11-2 with TRBJ1-1, with D perhaps matching TRBD1 (5 bases). This CDR3 region has 12 residues. Germline-derived CDR1 and CDR2 are SGHAT and FQNNGV. The ends were cut back, 5 bases at V and 4 bases at J, with 8 bases in the middle.

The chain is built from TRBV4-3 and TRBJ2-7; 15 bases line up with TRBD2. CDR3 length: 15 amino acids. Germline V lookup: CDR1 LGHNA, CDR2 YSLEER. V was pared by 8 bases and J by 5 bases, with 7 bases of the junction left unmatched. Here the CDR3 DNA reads TGCGCCAGCCGCACGGGACTAGCGGGAGGCGACGAGCAGTACTTC. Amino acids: CASRTGLAGGDEQYF.

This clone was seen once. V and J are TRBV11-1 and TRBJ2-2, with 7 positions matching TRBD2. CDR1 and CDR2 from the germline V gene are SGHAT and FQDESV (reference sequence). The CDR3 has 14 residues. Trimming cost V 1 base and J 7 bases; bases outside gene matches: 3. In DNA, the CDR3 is TGTGCCAGCAGCTTAGGGGAGGGCGGCGGGGAGCTGTTTTTT. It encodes CASSLGEGGGELFF.

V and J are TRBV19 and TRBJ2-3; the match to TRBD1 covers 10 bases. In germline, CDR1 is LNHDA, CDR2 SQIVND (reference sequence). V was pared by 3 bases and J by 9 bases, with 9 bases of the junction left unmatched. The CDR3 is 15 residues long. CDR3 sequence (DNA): TGTGCCAGTAGTATCGGGACAGGGGCCCCAGGCACGCAGTATTTT. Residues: CASSIGTGAPGTQYF.